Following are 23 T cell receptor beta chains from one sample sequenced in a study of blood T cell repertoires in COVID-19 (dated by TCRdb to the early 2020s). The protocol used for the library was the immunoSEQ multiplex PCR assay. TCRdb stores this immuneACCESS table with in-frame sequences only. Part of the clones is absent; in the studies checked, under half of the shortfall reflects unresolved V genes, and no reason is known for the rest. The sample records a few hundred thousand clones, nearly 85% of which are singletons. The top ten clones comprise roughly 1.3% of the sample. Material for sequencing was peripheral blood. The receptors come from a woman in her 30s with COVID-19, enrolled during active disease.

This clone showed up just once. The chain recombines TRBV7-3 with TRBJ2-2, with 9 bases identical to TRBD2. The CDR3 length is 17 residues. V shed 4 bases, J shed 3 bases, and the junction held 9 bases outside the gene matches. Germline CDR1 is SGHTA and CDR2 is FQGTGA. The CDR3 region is CASSSRGGLAYTGELFF. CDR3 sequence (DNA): TGTGCCAGCAGCTCCCGGGGGGGACTAGCTTACACCGGGGAGCTGTTTTTT. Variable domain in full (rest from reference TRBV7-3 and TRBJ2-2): GAGVSQTPSNKVTEKGKYVELRCDPISGHTALYWYRQSLGQGPEFLIYFQGTGAADDSGLPNDRFFAVRPEGSVSTLKIQRTERGDSAVYLCASSSRGGLAYTGELFFGEGSRLTVL.

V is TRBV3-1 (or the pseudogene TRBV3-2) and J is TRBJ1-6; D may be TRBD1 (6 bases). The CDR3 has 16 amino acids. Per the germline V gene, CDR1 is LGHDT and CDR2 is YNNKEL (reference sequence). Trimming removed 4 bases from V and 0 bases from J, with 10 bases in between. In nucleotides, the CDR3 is TGTGCCAGCAGCCCCCAGGGGAGCTCCTATAATTCACCCCTCCACTTT. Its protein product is CASSPQGSSYNSPLHF.

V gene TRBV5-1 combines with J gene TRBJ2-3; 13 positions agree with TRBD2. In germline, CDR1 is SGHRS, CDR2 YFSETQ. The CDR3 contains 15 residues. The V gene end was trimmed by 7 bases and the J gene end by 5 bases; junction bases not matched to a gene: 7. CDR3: CASVRLAGGLDTQYF. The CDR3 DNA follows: TGCGCCAGCGTCCGACTAGCGGGGGGACTAGATACGCAGTATTTT.

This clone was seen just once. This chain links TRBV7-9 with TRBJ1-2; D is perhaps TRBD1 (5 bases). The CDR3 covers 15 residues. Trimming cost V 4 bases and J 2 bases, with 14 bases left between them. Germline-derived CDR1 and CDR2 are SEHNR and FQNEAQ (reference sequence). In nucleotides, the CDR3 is TGTGCCAGCAGCTCCACCGACCGGGGGAACTATGGCTACACCTTC. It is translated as CASSSTDRGNYGYTF.

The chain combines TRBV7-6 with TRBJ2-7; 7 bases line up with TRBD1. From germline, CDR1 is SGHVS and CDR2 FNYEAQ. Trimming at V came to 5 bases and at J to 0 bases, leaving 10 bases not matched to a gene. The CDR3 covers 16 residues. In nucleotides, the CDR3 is TGTGCCAGCAGCCAAAGACAGGGTCGCAGCTCCTACGAGCAGTACTTC. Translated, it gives CASSQRQGRSSYEQYF.

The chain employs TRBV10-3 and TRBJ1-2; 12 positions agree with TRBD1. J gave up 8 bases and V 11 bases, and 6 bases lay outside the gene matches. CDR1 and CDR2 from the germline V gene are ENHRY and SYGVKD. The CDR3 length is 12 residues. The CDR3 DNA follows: TGTGCCCTTTGGGACAGGGGGCGAGGCTACACCTTC. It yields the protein CALWDRGRGYTF.

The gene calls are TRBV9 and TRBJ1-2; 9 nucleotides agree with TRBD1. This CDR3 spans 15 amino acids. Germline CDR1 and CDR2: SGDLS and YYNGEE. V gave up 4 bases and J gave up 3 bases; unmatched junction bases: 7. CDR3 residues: CASSPRGDRDYGYTF. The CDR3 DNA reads TGTGCCAGCAGCCCCAGAGGGGACAGGGACTATGGCTACACCTTC.

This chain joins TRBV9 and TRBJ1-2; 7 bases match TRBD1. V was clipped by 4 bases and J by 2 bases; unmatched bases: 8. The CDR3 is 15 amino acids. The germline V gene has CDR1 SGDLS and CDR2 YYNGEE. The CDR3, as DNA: TGTGCCAGCAGCCCCCGGACAGGCCTCAACTATGGCTACACCTTC. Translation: CASSPRTGLNYGYTF.

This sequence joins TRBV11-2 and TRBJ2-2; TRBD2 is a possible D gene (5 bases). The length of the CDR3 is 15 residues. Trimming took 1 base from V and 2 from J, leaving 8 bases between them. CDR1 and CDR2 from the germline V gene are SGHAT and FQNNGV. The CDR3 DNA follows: TGTGCCAGCAGCTTAGCCACGGGAAACACCGGGGAGCTGTTTTTT. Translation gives CASSLATGNTGELFF.

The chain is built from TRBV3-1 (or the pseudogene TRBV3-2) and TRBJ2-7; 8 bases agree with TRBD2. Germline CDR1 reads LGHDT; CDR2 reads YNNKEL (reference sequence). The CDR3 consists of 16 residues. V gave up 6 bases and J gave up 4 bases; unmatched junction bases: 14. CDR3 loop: CASRPRSGSLKYEQYF. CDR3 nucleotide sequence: TGTGCCAGCAGACCAAGAAGCGGGAGTTTAAAGTACGAGCAGTACTTC.

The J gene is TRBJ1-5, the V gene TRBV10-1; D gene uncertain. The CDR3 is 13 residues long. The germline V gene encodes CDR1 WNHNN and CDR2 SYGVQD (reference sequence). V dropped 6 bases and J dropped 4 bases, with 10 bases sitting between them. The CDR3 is CASRNYRNQPQHF. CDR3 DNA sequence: TGCGCCAGCAGGAACTATCGGAATCAGCCCCAGCATTTT.

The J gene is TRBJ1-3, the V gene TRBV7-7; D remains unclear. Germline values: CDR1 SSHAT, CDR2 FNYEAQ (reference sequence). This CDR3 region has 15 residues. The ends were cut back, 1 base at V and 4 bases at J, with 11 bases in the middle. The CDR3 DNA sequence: TGTGCCAGCAGCTTAGAAGTGGGAGCCGGAAACACCATATATTTT. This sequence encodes CASSLEVGAGNTIYF. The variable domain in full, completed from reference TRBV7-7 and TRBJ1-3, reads GAGVSQSPRYKVTKRGQDVTLRCDPISSHATLYWYQQALGQGPEFLTYFNYEAQPDKSGLPSDRFSAERPEGSISTLTIQRTEQRDSAMYRCASSLEVGAGNTIYFGEGSWLTVV.

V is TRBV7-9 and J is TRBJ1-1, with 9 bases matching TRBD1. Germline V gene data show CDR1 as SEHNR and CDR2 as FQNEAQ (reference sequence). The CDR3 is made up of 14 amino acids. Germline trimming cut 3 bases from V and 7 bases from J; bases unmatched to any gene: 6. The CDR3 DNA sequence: TGTGCCAGCAGCTTTGGGACAGGGATTGGTGAAGCTTTCTTT. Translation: CASSFGTGIGEAFF.

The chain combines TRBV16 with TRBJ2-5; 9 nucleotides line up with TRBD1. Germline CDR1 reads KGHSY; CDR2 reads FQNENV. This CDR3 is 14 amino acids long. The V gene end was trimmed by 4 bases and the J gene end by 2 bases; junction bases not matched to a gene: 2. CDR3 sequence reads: CASSPGQGQETQYF. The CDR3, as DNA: TGTGCCAGCAGCCCAGGACAGGGGCAAGAGACCCAGTACTTC.

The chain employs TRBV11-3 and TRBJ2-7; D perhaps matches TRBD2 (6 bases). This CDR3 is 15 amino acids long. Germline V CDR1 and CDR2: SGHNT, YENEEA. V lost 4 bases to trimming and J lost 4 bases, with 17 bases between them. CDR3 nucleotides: TGTGCCAGCAGCTCGGGCAGCGGGCCTCTTTACGAGCAGTACTTC. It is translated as CASSSGSGPLYEQYF.

The CDR3 nucleotides read TGTGCCACCAGCAGAGACCCCCGGGGACAAAGCCCTTACGAGCAGTACTTC. Protein product: CATSRDPRGQSPYEQYF. The rearrangement uses TRBV15 and TRBJ2-7; possible D gene TRBD1, 6 bases. There are 17 residues in the CDR3. V lost 0 bases, J lost 4 bases, and 19 bases lay in between. CDR1 and CDR2 (germline): LNHNV, YYDKDF (reference sequence). Using reference TRBV15 and TRBJ2-7 for the parts outside the CDR3, the full variable domain is DAMVIQNPRYQVTQFGKPVTLSCSQTLNHNVMYWYQQKSSQAPKLLFHYYDKDFNNEADTPDNFQSRRPNTSFCFLDIRSPGLGDTAMYLCATSRDPRGQSPYEQYFGPGTRLTVT.

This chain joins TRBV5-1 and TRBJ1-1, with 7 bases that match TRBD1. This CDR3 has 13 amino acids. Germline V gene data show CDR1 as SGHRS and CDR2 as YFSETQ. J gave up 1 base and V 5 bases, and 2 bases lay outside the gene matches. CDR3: CASRQGTNTEAFF. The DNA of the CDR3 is TGCGCCAGCAGACAGGGGACGAACACTGAAGCTTTCTTT.

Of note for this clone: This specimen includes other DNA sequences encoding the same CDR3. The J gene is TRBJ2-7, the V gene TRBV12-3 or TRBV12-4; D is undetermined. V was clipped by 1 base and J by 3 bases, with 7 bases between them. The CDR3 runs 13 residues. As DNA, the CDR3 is TGTGCCAGCAGTTTAGGGGCAGGCTACGAGCAGTACTTC. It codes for CASSLGAGYEQYF.

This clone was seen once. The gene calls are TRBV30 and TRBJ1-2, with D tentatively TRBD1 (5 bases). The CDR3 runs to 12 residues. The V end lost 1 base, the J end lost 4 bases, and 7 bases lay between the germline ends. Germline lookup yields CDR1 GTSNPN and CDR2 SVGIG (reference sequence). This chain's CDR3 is CAWSGGGYGYTF. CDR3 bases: TGTGCCTGGAGTGGCGGGGGCTATGGCTACACCTTC.

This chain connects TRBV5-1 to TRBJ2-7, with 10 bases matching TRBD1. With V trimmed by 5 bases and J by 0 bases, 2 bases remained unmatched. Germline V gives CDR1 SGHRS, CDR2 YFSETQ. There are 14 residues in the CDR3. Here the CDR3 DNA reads TGCGCCAGCAGGGACAGGGGGAGCTCCTACGAGCAGTACTTC. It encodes CASRDRGSSYEQYF.

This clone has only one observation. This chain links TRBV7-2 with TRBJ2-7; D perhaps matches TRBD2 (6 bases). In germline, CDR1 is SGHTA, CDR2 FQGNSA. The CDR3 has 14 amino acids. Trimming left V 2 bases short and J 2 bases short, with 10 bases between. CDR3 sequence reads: CASSLHGGAYEQYF. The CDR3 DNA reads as TGTGCCAGCAGCTTACACGGCGGGGCCTACGAGCAGTACTTC.

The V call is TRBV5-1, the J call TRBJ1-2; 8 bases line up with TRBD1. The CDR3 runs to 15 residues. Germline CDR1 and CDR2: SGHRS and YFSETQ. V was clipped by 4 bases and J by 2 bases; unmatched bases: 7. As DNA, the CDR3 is TGCGCCAGCAGCCGCGGGACAGGAGACAACTATGGCTACACCTTC. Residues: CASSRGTGDNYGYTF.

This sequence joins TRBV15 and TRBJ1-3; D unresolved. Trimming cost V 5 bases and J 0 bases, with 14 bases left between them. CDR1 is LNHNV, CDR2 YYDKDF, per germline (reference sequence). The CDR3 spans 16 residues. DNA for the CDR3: TGTGCCACCAGCCCTGAACGAGCGATCTCTGGAAACACCATATATTTT. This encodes CATSPERAISGNTIYF.